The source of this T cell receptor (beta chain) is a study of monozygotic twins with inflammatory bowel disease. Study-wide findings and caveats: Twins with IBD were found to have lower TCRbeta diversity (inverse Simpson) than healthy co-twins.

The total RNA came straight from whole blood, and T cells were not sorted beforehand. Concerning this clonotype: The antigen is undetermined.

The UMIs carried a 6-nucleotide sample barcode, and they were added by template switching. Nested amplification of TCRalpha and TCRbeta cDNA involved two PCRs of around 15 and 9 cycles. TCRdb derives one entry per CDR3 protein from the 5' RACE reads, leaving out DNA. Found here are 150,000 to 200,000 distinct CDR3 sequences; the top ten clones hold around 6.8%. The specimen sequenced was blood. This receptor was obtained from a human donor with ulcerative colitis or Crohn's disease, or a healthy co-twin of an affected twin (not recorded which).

CDR3 loop: CASSPQRDEQFF. The chain joins TRBV18 to TRBJ2-1; TCRdb gives TRBD1 as the D gene, but with no DNA this cannot be confirmed. The CDR3 covers 12 residues. From germline, CDR1 is KGHSH and CDR2 LQKENI. The full variable domain, in which reference TRBV18 and TRBJ2-1 provide the parts outside the CDR3, is NAGVMQNPRHLVRRRGQEARLRCSPMKGHSHVYWYRQLPEEGLKFMVYLQKENIIDESGMPKERFSAEFPKEGPSILRIQQVVRGDSAAYFCASSPQRDEQFFGPGTRLTVL.